One sample yielded the 7 T cell receptor beta chains listed below, sequenced in a study of beta chain features in type 1 diabetes (dated by TCRdb to 2017 to 2018). The library was built by means of the immunoSEQ multiplex PCR assay. The entire isolated RNA was reverse transcribed using the High Capacity cDNA Reverse Transcription Kit, and thus expressed TCRB transcripts were sequenced. TCRdb obtained this table from immuneACCESS and retained in-frame rearrangements with V and J assigned. These tables miss some clones; where compared with another copy, unresolved V genes account for less than half of the shortfall, and the remainder is unexplained. Counted in this sample were about 180,000 clones; roughly 8% of them appeared once. The ten largest make up 0.5% of the sample. The research as a whole found: A moderate but significant shortening of TCRB CDR3 length was observed in type 1 diabetes patients in all four CD4+ subsets.

Antigen specificity for these receptors is unknown. Sequencing used central memory CD4+ T cells from blood. These receptors all stem from a man between 18 and 35 years old with type 1 diabetes.

The chain employs TRBV11-2 and TRBJ2-1; TRBD2 agrees at 13 bases. The CDR3 has 16 residues. Germline trimming cut 2 bases from V and 8 bases from J; bases unmatched to any gene: 6. Germline V gene lookup returns CDR1 SGHAT and CDR2 FQNNGV. The CDR3: CASSLRTSGGVDEQFF. CDR3 nucleotide sequence: TGTGCCAGCAGCTTACGGACTAGCGGGGGTGTCGATGAGCAGTTCTTC.

This clone was seen only a few times. The V call is TRBV23-1, the J call TRBJ1-4, with 12 bases fitting TRBD1. TRBV23-1 is assigned to the ORF class and has an uncertain function. V gave up 3 bases and J gave up 8 bases; unmatched junction bases: 4. The CDR3 covers 15 residues. The CDR3 DNA is TGCGCCAGCAGTCACGGGGGGACAGGGGGCGAAAAACTGTTTTTT. This gives the protein CASSHGGTGGEKLFF.

This clone has only a few counts. The CDR3 reads CASSDPGGYGYTF. CDR3 DNA sequence: TGTGCCAGCAGTGATCCAGGGGGCTATGGCTACACCTTC. The chain employs TRBV6-1 and TRBJ1-2, with 7 bases fitting TRBD1. This CDR3 is built from 13 residues. J lost 4 bases, V lost 3 bases, and 2 bases had no gene match. CDR1 MNHNS and CDR2 SASEGT come from the germline V gene.

Ten or more counts support this clone. The chain couples TRBV27 to TRBJ1-2; 8 bases map to TRBD1. After removal of 6 bases from V and 7 bases from J, the junction contained 7 bases not matched to a gene. Germline CDR1 and CDR2: MNHEY and SMNVEV (reference sequence). The CDR3 totals 13 residues. In nucleotides, the CDR3 is TGTGCCAGCAGAAACAGGGGGGTAGGTGGCTACACCTTC. Translating it yields CASRNRGVGGYTF.

This chain joins TRBV6-5 and TRBJ2-7; D is possibly TRBD2 (6 bases). The CDR3 runs 15 residues. Germline V lookup: CDR1 MNHEY, CDR2 SVGAGI. V was clipped by 7 bases and J by 4 bases, with 20 bases between them. The CDR3 here is CASIAVGRTGYEQYF. In DNA, the CDR3 is TGTGCCAGCATCGCTGTAGGGAGGACTGGGTACGAGCAGTACTTC.

J is TRBJ2-3 and V is TRBV28; 12 bases align to TRBD2. After removal of 5 bases from V and 5 bases from J, the junction contained 2 bases not matched to a gene. CDR3 length: 14 amino acids. The germline V gene has CDR1 MDHEN and CDR2 SYDVKM. The CDR3 is CASSTSGGKDTQYF. The CDR3 nucleotides read TGTGCCAGCAGTACTAGCGGGGGGAAAGATACGCAGTATTTT.

A few counts support this clone. The chain uses TRBV7-2 and TRBJ1-2; TRBD1 is a possible D gene (5 bases). The CDR3 covers 13 residues. Germline CDR1 SGHTA, CDR2 FQGNSA. The V end was cut by 5 bases, the J end by 6 bases, with 13 bases between. This CDR3 reads CASSRAGIDGYTF. CDR3 DNA: TGTGCCAGCAGCCGGGCAGGGATCGATGGCTACACCTTC.